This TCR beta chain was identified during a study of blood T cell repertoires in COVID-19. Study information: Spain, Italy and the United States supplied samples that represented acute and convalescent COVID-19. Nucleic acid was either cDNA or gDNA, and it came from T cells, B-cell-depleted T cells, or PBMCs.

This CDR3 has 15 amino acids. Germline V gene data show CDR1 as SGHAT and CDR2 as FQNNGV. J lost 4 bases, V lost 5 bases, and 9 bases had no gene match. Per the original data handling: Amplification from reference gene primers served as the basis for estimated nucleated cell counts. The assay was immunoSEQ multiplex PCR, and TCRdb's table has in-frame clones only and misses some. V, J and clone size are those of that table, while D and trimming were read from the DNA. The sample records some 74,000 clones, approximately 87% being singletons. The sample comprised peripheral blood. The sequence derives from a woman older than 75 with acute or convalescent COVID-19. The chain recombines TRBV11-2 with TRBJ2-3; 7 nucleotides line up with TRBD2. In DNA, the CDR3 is TGTGCCAGCAGCCTTTGGGGGGAGGGCCCAGATACGCAGTATTTT. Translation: CASSLWGEGPDTQYF.